The TCR beta chain under discussion was sequenced for a study of cytomegalovirus exposure and HLA in healthy donors. On the study more broadly: Unique TCR beta sequences numbering approximately 120 million came from around 180 million T cells in an earlier analysis. Study-level results: What a later analysis showed was that several of the most significant clusters appeared linked to common viral pathogens. Apart from CMV serostatus, no immune exposure information was available. Later analysis showed TCR association rates varying by HLA locus, highest for DRB1 and lowest for HLA-C.

Amplification used 60 Vbeta primers and 13 Jbeta primers. Assay used: immunoSEQ multiplex PCR; TCRdb lists only in-frame clones, some missing. Found here are some 140,000 clones, about 80% of them singletons; the top ten hold roughly 6.8%. This clone was found a few times. What it binds is unknown. The CDR3 extends over 13 amino acids. Trimming removed 6 bases from V and 1 base from J; junction bases left unmatched: 2. From germline, CDR1 is MGHDK and CDR2 SYGVNS. The clonotype comes from a man in his forties in good health and CMV-seropositive. Sequencing input: PBMCs. The V gene is TRBV25-1, the J gene TRBJ1-1; 7 bases fit TRBD1. The CDR3 loop reads CASRRTGNTEAFF. The CDR3 nucleotides are TGTGCCAGCAGGAGGACAGGGAACACTGAAGCTTTCTTT.